The next 27 T cell receptor beta chains were all read from a single sample in a study of cytomegalovirus exposure and HLA in healthy donors. PCR involved 60 Vbeta and 13 Jbeta primers. Sequencing used immunoSEQ multiplex PCR; TCRdb keeps in-frame clones, though not all of them. The sample has over 150,000 clones; more than 75% are singletons. Sequencing was carried out using PBMCs. Every receptor here comes from a woman aged 40 to 55 in good health and CMV-seropositive.

This chain uses TRBV5-6 with TRBJ2-1; TRBD2 matches 12 bases. Trimming removed 3 bases from V and 8 bases from J; junction bases left unmatched: 3. The germline gives CDR1 SGHDT, CDR2 YYEEEE. This CDR3 comprises 14 residues. DNA for the CDR3: TGTGCCAGCAGCTACCTAGCGGGAGGGGATGAGCAGTTCTTC. Translated: CASSYLAGGDEQFF.

This clone was found once. The genes are TRBV25-1 and TRBJ2-7; 9 nucleotides match TRBD1. In germline, CDR1 is MGHDK, CDR2 SYGVNS. V was pared by 6 bases and J by 2 bases, with 5 bases of the junction left unmatched. This CDR3 has 14 residues. DNA for the CDR3: TGTGCCAGCAGCCCGACAGGGGGTACCTACGAGCAGTACTTC. The encoded protein is CASSPTGGTYEQYF.

The chain links TRBV7-2 to TRBJ2-4; 7 bases align to TRBD1. CDR1 and CDR2 from the germline V gene are SGHTA and FQGNSA. The V and J ends lost 9 bases and 8 bases, in that order; junction bases with no gene match: 7. The CDR3 has 12 amino acids. This CDR3 is CASTNRGYIQYF. The CDR3 coding sequence is TGTGCCAGTACTAACAGGGGATACATTCAGTACTTC.

This clone was recorded a few times. Given a far larger clone just one base away, this is likely a sequencing read error. The chain is built from TRBV4-2 and TRBJ2-2; no definite D call. Germline CDR1 is LGHNA and CDR2 is YNFKEQ. The V gene lost 5 bases and the J gene lost 0 bases, with 4 bases spanning the gap. CDR3 length: 13 amino acids. The CDR3 here is CASSISNTGELFF. The CDR3 region has the DNA TGTGCCAGCAGCATCTCGAACACCGGGGAGCTGTTTTTT.

This chain connects TRBV4-2 to TRBJ2-7; 8 positions agree with TRBD2. Losses at the gene ends were 0 bases for V and 7 bases for J; bases not matched to a gene: 14. The V gene's germline CDR1 is LGHNA and CDR2 YNFKEQ. This CDR3 comprises 17 residues. The CDR3 is CASSQEKRPGGPGEQYF. The CDR3 DNA sequence: TGTGCCAGCAGCCAAGAGAAACGACCGGGAGGGCCGGGAGAGCAGTACTTC.

CDR3 sequence reads: CASSEGGGRGYEQYF. In DNA, the CDR3 is TGTGCCAGCAGTGAAGGGGGTGGGCGGGGCTACGAGCAGTACTTC. The rearrangement links TRBV2 to TRBJ2-7; D is perhaps TRBD2 (6 bases). Germline V gene sequence: CDR1 SNHLY, CDR2 FYNNEI. V lost 1 base to trimming and J lost 3 bases, with 13 bases between them. The CDR3 is 15 residues long.

J is TRBJ2-7 and V is TRBV28, with D perhaps matching TRBD2 (5 bases). Germline loops: CDR1 MDHEN, CDR2 SYDVKM. This CDR3 comprises 14 residues. The V and J ends lost 6 bases and 0 bases respectively, with 12 bases between them. CDR3 sequence: CASRRPGYSYEQYF. The CDR3 DNA reads as TGTGCCAGCAGGCGACCGGGATACTCCTACGAGCAGTACTTC. The full variable domain, completed using reference TRBV28 and TRBJ2-7, is DVKVTQSSRYLVKRTGEKVFLECVQDMDHENMFWYRQDPGLGLRLIYFSYDVKMKEKGDIPEGYSVSREKKERFSLILESASTNQTSMYLCASRRPGYSYEQYFGPGTRLTVT.

This chain joins TRBV20-1 and TRBJ2-5; no reliable D call. The CDR3 length is 10 residues. CDR1 is DFQATT and CDR2 is SNEGSKA in the germline V gene (reference sequence). V lost 3 bases, J lost 5 bases, and 4 bases lay in between. The CDR3 coding sequence is TGCAGTGCTAGTAGCGAGACCCAGTACTTC. It encodes CSASSETQYF.

The chain is built from TRBV5-6 and TRBJ2-3, with a possible D match to TRBD2 (5 bases). CDR3 length: 14 amino acids. Per the germline V gene, CDR1 is SGHDT and CDR2 is YYEEEE. Deletions cut 3 bases from V and 14 bases from J, with 22 bases between. As DNA, the CDR3 is TGTGCCAGCAGCTCCCCCCGGAGTAGCGCGATCGGGTATTTT. It translates to CASSSPRSSAIGYF.

This clone turned up a few times. V and J are TRBV18 and TRBJ2-3; 7 bases line up with TRBD1. CDR1 is KGHSH and CDR2 is LQKENI in the germline V gene. CDR3 size: 16 residues. V shed 3 bases and J 1 base; nucleotides not matched to a gene: 7. The CDR3 coding sequence is TGTGCCAGCTCACCCCAAGGGGGCGCAGGCACAGATACGCAGTATTTT. This encodes CASSPQGGAGTDTQYF.

This clone was found once. V and J are TRBV5-1 and TRBJ2-5; 10 bases fit TRBD1. The germline CDR1 and CDR2 sequences are SGHRS and YFSETQ. With V trimmed by 4 bases and J by 4 bases, 10 bases remained unmatched. CDR3 length: 16 residues. CDR3 loop: CASSVTPGQGTETQYF. The CDR3 DNA sequence: TGCGCCAGCAGCGTGACTCCGGGACAGGGGACAGAGACCCAGTACTTC.

Notes on this clone: At the DNA level, this CDR3 is encoded by other sequences in the same sample as well. This chain links TRBV5-1 with TRBJ2-3, with D unresolved. The CDR3 contains 15 residues. Germline-derived CDR1 and CDR2 are SGHRS and YFSETQ. With 1 base removed from V and 1 base from J, the gap between germline ends came to 10 bases. CDR3 in amino acids: CASSLREVGTDTQYF. As DNA, the CDR3 is TGCGCCAGCAGCTTGCGAGAGGTTGGCACAGATACGCAGTATTTT.

The J gene is TRBJ2-1, the V gene TRBV6-6; 10 bases map to TRBD2. The CDR3 is made up of 16 amino acids. Per germline, CDR1 MNHNY and CDR2 SVGAGI (reference sequence). Trimming cost V 2 bases and J 6 bases; bases outside gene matches: 7. The CDR3 DNA follows: TGTGCCAGCAGTTACGGGGGGGCTAGCGGGAGCAATGAGCAGTTCTTC. Amino acids: CASSYGGASGSNEQFF.

The rearrangement joins TRBV30 to TRBJ1-6; 7 bases agree with TRBD1. The CDR3 contains 14 residues. Germline values: CDR1 GTSNPN, CDR2 SVGIG (reference sequence). CDR3 nucleotide sequence: TGTGCTGGGACGGGGGCAGGGGGTGGAACACCCCTCCACTTT. Its protein is CAGTGAGGGTPLHF.

The J gene is TRBJ2-4, the V gene TRBV18; no definite D call. Germline V gives CDR1 KGHSH, CDR2 LQKENI. The V and J ends lost 3 bases and 0 bases respectively, with 12 bases between them. CDR3 length equals 16 residues. CDR3 sequence reads: CASSPLVSVAKNIQYF. The CDR3 bases are TGTGCCAGCTCACCTCTGGTCAGCGTAGCCAAAAACATTCAGTACTTC.

This clone has more than one count but fewer than ten. The J gene is TRBJ1-1, the V gene TRBV19; D possibly corresponds to TRBD1 (5 bases). The CDR3 sequence is 15 residues long. CDR1 and CDR2 (germline): LNHDA, SQIVND (reference sequence). V was pared by 0 bases and J by 3 bases, with 11 bases between. The CDR3 DNA follows: TGTGCCAGTAGTATAGATCTATGGGGGGACACTGAAGCTTTCTTT. Translation: CASSIDLWGDTEAFF.

The V call is TRBV27, the J call TRBJ2-7; 14 bases map to TRBD2. CDR1 and CDR2 from the germline V gene are MNHEY and SMNVEV (reference sequence). This CDR3 has 16 residues. With V trimmed by 4 bases and J by 9 bases, 11 bases remained unmatched. The CDR3 DNA reads as TGTGCCAGCAGTTCGGGACTAGCGGGAGAAGTTTTCCGGCAGTACTTC. Encoded protein: CASSSGLAGEVFRQYF.

The DNA of the CDR3 is TGCGCCAGCAGCTTGGGTGGGCAACAAGAGACCCAGTACTTC. This translates into CASSLGGQQETQYF. The V call is TRBV5-1, the J call TRBJ2-5, with D unresolved. Trimming removed 0 bases at V and 2 bases at J, with 8 bases between. The CDR3 has 14 residues. CDR1 and CDR2 from the germline V gene are SGHRS and YFSETQ.

This clone was seen a single time. V usage is TRBV28 and J usage is TRBJ2-7, with D perhaps matching TRBD2 (7 bases). V was shortened by 8 bases and J by 7 bases, with 18 bases between the two germline ends. The CDR3 spans 13 residues. Germline assignment: CDR1 MDHEN and CDR2 SYDVKM. The CDR3 DNA follows: TGTGCCAGCGGGGTGGCGGGGGCGTTTGAGCAGTACTTC. This encodes CASGVAGAFEQYF.

This clone was counted a few times. This chain joins TRBV5-5 and TRBJ1-4; D is undetermined. CDR1 is SGHKS, CDR2 YYEKEE, per germline (reference sequence). V lost 3 bases, J lost 4 bases, and 13 bases lay in between. The CDR3 has 15 amino acids. Here the CDR3 reads CASSSLAGINEKLFF. The DNA of the CDR3 is TGTGCCAGCAGCTCCCTGGCGGGGATTAATGAAAAACTGTTTTTT.

This sequence joins TRBV12-5 and TRBJ2-3, with 12 bases lining up with TRBD2. In germline, CDR1 is LGHNT, CDR2 FRNRAP. The CDR3 sequence is 14 residues long. The V segment lost 6 bases and the J segment 5 bases; nucleotides outside the gene matches: 3. CDR3 loop: CASGRGLAGDTQYF. The CDR3 DNA reads TGTGCTAGTGGCCGGGGACTAGCGGGAGATACGCAGTATTTT. The full variable domain, rest sourced from reference TRBV12-5 and TRBJ2-3, is DARVTQTPRHKVTEMGQEVTMRCQPILGHNTVFWYRQTMMQGLELLAYFRNRAPLDDSGMPKDRFSAEMPDATLATLKIQPSEPRDSAVYFCASGRGLAGDTQYFGPGTRLTVL.

The J gene is TRBJ1-3, the V gene TRBV6-1; D ambiguous. The ends were cut back, 4 bases at V and 4 bases at J, with 8 bases in the middle. CDR3 length: 13 amino acids. The V gene's germline CDR1 is MNHNS and CDR2 SASEGT. CDR3 residues: CASSAREGNTIYF. CDR3 in DNA: TGTGCCAGCAGTGCTAGGGAGGGAAACACCATATATTTT.

This clone was seen a handful of times. The gene calls are TRBV9 and TRBJ1-1, with D unresolved. This CDR3 is 14 amino acids long. V lost 0 bases and J 4 bases, leaving 10 bases between the germline ends. Per the germline V gene, CDR1 is SGDLS and CDR2 is YYNGEE. The CDR3 nucleotides are TGTGCCAGCAGCGTAGTGTCGTCCGTCACTGAAGCTTTCTTT. Protein sequence: CASSVVSSVTEAFF.

This clone has a single count. CDR3 coding DNA: TGTGCCTGGAGTAGGGGGTCCTACAATGAGCAGTTCTTC. Amino acids: CAWSRGSYNEQFF. The chain has TRBV30 and TRBJ2-1; a possible D gene is TRBD1 (6 bases). V lost 2 bases to trimming and J lost 1 base, with 6 bases between them. The germline V gene has CDR1 GTSNPN and CDR2 SVGIG (reference sequence). The CDR3 has 13 amino acids.

This chain links TRBV5-1 with TRBJ2-2; 13 nucleotides match TRBD2. With V trimmed by 4 bases and J by 3 bases, 6 bases remained unmatched. This CDR3 is 17 amino acids long. The germline V gene has CDR1 SGHRS and CDR2 YFSETQ. The CDR3, as DNA: TGCGCCAGCAGCCCCGGGACTAGCGGGACTTACACCGGGGAGCTGTTTTTT. Translated: CASSPGTSGTYTGELFF.

This chain links TRBV15 with TRBJ2-7, with TRBD2 matching 10 bases. The germline V gene has CDR1 LNHNV and CDR2 YYDKDF (reference sequence). The CDR3 loop spans 13 amino acids. The trim removed 6 bases at V and 4 bases at J, leaving 3 bases unmatched. CDR3 protein: CATRLAGAYEQYF. CDR3 coding DNA: TGTGCCACCAGGCTAGCGGGAGCTTACGAGCAGTACTTC.

This chain connects TRBV28 to TRBJ2-7; 8 positions agree with TRBD1. Germline assignment: CDR1 MDHEN and CDR2 SYDVKM. This CDR3 is 14 amino acids long. With 8 bases clipped from V and 0 bases from J, the junction kept 6 bases outside the gene matches. CDR3 protein: CASARDRSSYEQYF. DNA of the CDR3: TGTGCCAGCGCCCGGGACAGGAGCTCCTACGAGCAGTACTTC.